The next 3 T cell receptor beta chains were all read from a single sample in a study of breast tumors, draining lymph nodes, adjacent tissues. Axillary draining lymph nodes of breast cancer patients supplied the node samples. TCRdb ran MiXCR on the multiplex PCR reads and lists one entry per CDR3 protein. The sample has about 130,000 distinct CDR3 sequences, 15% to 20% seen once. The sample was axillary lymph node tissue. The receptors stem from a female donor with breast cancer. Some clones in this sample may be carry-over from other donors' samples.

This clonotype was found many times. V and J are TRBV2 and TRBJ1-5, with 7 bases aligning to TRBD1. Unmatched junction bases numbered 3, after V lost 6 bases and J lost 1 base. Germline V gives CDR1 SNHLY, CDR2 FYNNEI. There are 14 residues in the CDR3. The CDR3 here is CASSPGQSNQPQHF. CDR3 sequence (DNA): TGTGCCAGCAGCCCGGGACAGAGCAATCAGCCCCAGCATTTT.

Points on this clonotype: Its ends do not fully match the called genes, so a read error is possible. CDR3 DNA sequence: TGCAGTGCCACGGGGGCCTCTAGCACAGGTACGCAGTATTTT. It encodes CSATGASSTGTQYF. The chain joins TRBV20-1 to TRBJ2-3; D is perhaps TRBD1 or TRBD2 (6 bases each). CDR1 is DFQATT and CDR2 is SNEGSKA in the germline V gene (reference sequence). The CDR3 is 14 amino acids.

Concerning this clonotype itself: This may be a read error: a much more frequent sequence differs by one nucleotide. The chain couples TRBV7-3 to TRBJ2-6; TRBD1 might be the D (5 bases). CDR1 is SGHTA, CDR2 FQGTGA, per germline. The CDR3 is made up of 14 amino acids. CDR3 region: CASREYSGADVLTF. The DNA of the CDR3 is TGTGCCAGCAGGGAGTACTCTGGGGCCGACGTCCTGACTTTC.